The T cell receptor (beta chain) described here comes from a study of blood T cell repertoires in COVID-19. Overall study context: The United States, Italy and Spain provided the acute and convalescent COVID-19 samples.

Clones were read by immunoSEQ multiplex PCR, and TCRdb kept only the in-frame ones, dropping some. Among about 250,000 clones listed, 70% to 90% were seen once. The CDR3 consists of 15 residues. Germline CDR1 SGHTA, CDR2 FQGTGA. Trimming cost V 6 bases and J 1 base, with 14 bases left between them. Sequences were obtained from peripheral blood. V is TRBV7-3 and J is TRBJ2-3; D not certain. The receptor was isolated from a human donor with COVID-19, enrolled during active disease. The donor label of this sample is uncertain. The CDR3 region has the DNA TGTGCCAGCAGACCCCATGGTGGGCGCACAGATACGCAGTATTTT. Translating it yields CASRPHGGRTDTQYF.